The entry below gives a single T cell receptor beta chain sequence along with its context. The data stem from a study of blood T cells in healthy people across ages. A second PCR, run for about 7 to 11 cycles, used a sample-barcoded 5' primer plus a J-beta primer mix. TCRdb fed the 5' RACE reads into MiXCR, producing one record per CDR3 protein. The sample consists of 1.5 million to 2 million distinct CDR3 sequences, around 50% of them appearing once. After removal of 5 bases from V and 6 bases from J, the junction contained 4 bases not matched to a gene. The CDR3 runs 13 residues. Germline CDR1 LGHNA, CDR2 YSLEER.

What was sequenced was blood. The V call is TRBV4-3, the J call TRBJ2-1; 7 bases are a match to TRBD1. The receptor's source is a woman in her thirties or forties in good health. The CDR3, as DNA: TGCGCCAGCAGCGAGGGGGCACCCAATGAGCAGTTCTTC. This codes for CASSEGAPNEQFF.